Below are 22 T cell receptor beta chains sequenced from a single sample in a study of identical twins. MiXCR was run by TCRdb on the 5' RACE reads, yielding one entry per CDR3 protein. The repertoire holds roughly 500,000 distinct CDR3 sequences, under 25% seen once, with 0.91% in the top ten. These sequences were also reported in another study, on T cells expressing NK-cell markers.

The specimen sequenced was CD4+ T cells sorted from blood. Receptor source: a woman in her late teens or twenties in good health.

This clonotype was counted between two and nine times. The rearrangement joins TRBV7-3 to TRBJ2-3; TRBD2 matches 12 bases. Germline V gene lookup returns CDR1 SGHTA and CDR2 FQGTGA. V dropped 5 bases and J dropped 0; count of bases not matched to a gene: 6. This CDR3 is built from 17 residues. CDR3 coding DNA: TGTGCCAGCAGCCCCCGACTAGCGGGGGTAAGCACAGATACGCAGTATTTT. Its protein is CASSPRLAGVSTDTQYF.

Ten or more counts support this clonotype. This rearrangement joins TRBV12-3 or TRBV12-4 to TRBJ2-1; a weak D match, TRBD2 (5 bases). V dropped 3 bases and J dropped 5 bases, with 11 bases sitting between them. The CDR3 is 14 amino acids. The CDR3 sequence: CASSFLTLDNEQFF. CDR3 nucleotide sequence: TGTGCCAGCAGTTTTCTGACACTAGACAATGAGCAGTTCTTC.

The chain joins TRBV29-1 to TRBJ1-2; D is ambiguous. Between the trimmed V and J ends, which lost 5 bases and 3 bases, there was a span of 10 bases. The germline V gene encodes CDR1 SQVTM and CDR2 ANQGSEA. The CDR3 is 12 amino acids. CDR3 nucleotides: TGCAGCGTTCTACGGCACGACTATGGCTACACCTTC. Translating gives CSVLRHDYGYTF.

Only a few counts were recorded for this clonotype. The V call is TRBV6-5, the J call TRBJ1-5; D is unclear. V was trimmed by 6 bases and J by 13 bases, leaving 7 bases between them. This CDR3 has 9 residues. The germline V gene has CDR1 MNHEY and CDR2 SVGAGI. CDR3 region: CASRRSQHF. The CDR3 nucleotides read TGTGCCAGCAGAAGATCTCAGCATTTT.

This clonotype was detected a few times. The chain combines TRBV2 with TRBJ1-2; D call uncertain. V was trimmed by 4 bases and J by 8 bases, leaving 14 bases between them. The germline V gene encodes CDR1 SNHLY and CDR2 FYNNEI. CDR3 length equals 13 residues. CDR3 sequence (DNA): TGTGCCAGCAGTGCTGGTCACGGTGGGGGCTACACCTTC. Protein product: CASSAGHGGGYTF.

This clonotype was detected ten times or more. The J gene is TRBJ2-7, the V gene TRBV7-2; D remains unclear. Germline V CDR1 and CDR2: SGHTA, FQGNSA. Deletions cut 1 base from V and 13 bases from J, with 11 bases between. This CDR3 is built from 11 residues. CDR3 DNA: TGTGCCAGCAGCTTAGGGGCACCGTTATACTTC. This sequence encodes CASSLGAPLYF. The variable domain in full, completed from reference TRBV7-2 and TRBJ2-7, reads GAGVSQSPSNKVTEKGKDVELRCDPISGHTALYWYRQSLGQGLEFLIYFQGNSAPDKSGLPSDRFSAERTGGSVSTLTIQRTQQEDSAVYLCASSLGAPLYFGPGTRLTVT.

The chain is built from TRBV9 and TRBJ2-7; 11 nucleotides align to TRBD1. V lost 5 bases to trimming and J lost 5 bases; unmatched junction nucleotides: 12. Germline values: CDR1 SGDLS, CDR2 YYNGEE. This CDR3 has 16 residues. CDR3 sequence (DNA): TGTGCCAGCAGTGTTCAGGACAGGGGGCTAAGGAACGAGCAGTACTTC. Its translation: CASSVQDRGLRNEQYF.

The rearrangement links TRBV29-1 to TRBJ1-4; D remains unclear. V was pared by 3 bases and J by 3 bases, with 11 bases between. This CDR3 spans 14 amino acids. CDR1 SQVTM and CDR2 ANQGSEA come from the germline V gene. CDR3 coding DNA: TGCAGCGTTGACTCGGACGGCCCTAATGAAAAACTGTTTTTT. The encoded protein is CSVDSDGPNEKLFF.

V and J are TRBV29-1 and TRBJ2-1; 9 nucleotides align to TRBD1. Trimming cost V 4 bases and J 12 bases; bases outside gene matches: 16. CDR1 is SQVTM, CDR2 ANQGSEA, per germline. This CDR3 spans 15 amino acids. The DNA of the CDR3 is TGCAGCGTTGCGCCTCCCGGGACAGGGCCCACGGGGCAGTTCTTC. Translating gives CSVAPPGTGPTGQFF.

This sequence joins TRBV12-3 or TRBV12-4 and TRBJ1-1; 8 nucleotides agree with TRBD1. The CDR3 totals 15 residues. V was pared by 4 bases and J by 1 base, with 5 bases of the junction left unmatched. The CDR3 DNA reads TGTGCCAGCAGTTCCTTCGGGACAGGGAACACTGAAGCTTTCTTT. This gives the protein CASSSFGTGNTEAFF.

V gene TRBV7-2 combines with J gene TRBJ2-5; 9 nucleotides align to TRBD2. CDR3 length: 16 residues. CDR1 SGHTA and CDR2 FQGNSA come from the germline V gene. V lost 3 bases, J lost 5 bases, and 10 bases stayed unmatched. CDR3: CASSLGWTSAGETQYF. Here the CDR3 DNA reads TGTGCCAGCAGCTTGGGATGGACTAGCGCAGGGGAGACCCAGTACTTC.

This chain joins TRBV20-1 and TRBJ2-7; a possible D gene is TRBD1 (6 bases). The V end was cut by 6 bases, the J end by 6 bases, with 15 bases between. This CDR3 spans 12 amino acids. Germline V lookup: CDR1 DFQATT, CDR2 SNEGSKA (reference sequence). CDR3 DNA sequence: TGCAGTGCCTTGCGACAGGCGCGCGAGCAGTACTTC. This gives the protein CSALRQAREQYF.

The rearrangement joins TRBV20-1 to TRBJ1-1, with D possibly matching TRBD1 (5 bases). There are 12 residues in the CDR3. The germline CDR1 and CDR2 sequences are DFQATT and SNEGSKA (reference sequence). V lost 3 bases to trimming and J lost 7 bases, with 12 bases between them. CDR3 protein: CSASWSGHEAFF. The CDR3 region has the DNA TGCAGTGCTAGTTGGAGCGGACATGAAGCTTTCTTT.

A few counts support this clonotype. The chain links TRBV6-1 to TRBJ2-3, with TRBD2 matching over 11 bases. Trimming cost V 6 bases and J 1 base; bases outside gene matches: 6. Looked up from germline, CDR1 is MNHNS and CDR2 is SASEGT. The CDR3 length is 16 residues. The CDR3 DNA reads TGTGCCAGCAGGGGATCACTAGCGGGAGGCACAGATACGCAGTATTTT. Translation: CASRGSLAGGTDTQYF.

The genes are TRBV9 and TRBJ2-1; 9 positions match TRBD2. The V gene end was trimmed by 0 bases and the J gene end by 6 bases; junction bases not matched to a gene: 4. Germline lookup yields CDR1 SGDLS and CDR2 YYNGEE. The CDR3 is 15 amino acids. The CDR3 loop is CASSVAGLASNEQFF. The CDR3 DNA is TGTGCCAGCAGCGTAGCAGGACTAGCGTCCAATGAGCAGTTCTTC.

V and J are TRBV6-6 and TRBJ2-7; D ambiguous. Looked up from germline, CDR1 is MNHNY and CDR2 is SVGAGI (reference sequence). The ends were cut back, 5 bases at V and 4 bases at J, with 12 bases in the middle. The CDR3 is 13 residues long. The DNA of the CDR3 is TGTGCCAGCAGTAATGGTCTGGCTTACGAGCAGTACTTC. This translates into CASSNGLAYEQYF.

The chain combines TRBV7-8 with TRBJ2-7, with 7 bases matching TRBD1. The CDR3 is 16 amino acids. V shed 7 bases and J 4 bases; nucleotides not matched to a gene: 16. Germline V gene lookup returns CDR1 SGHVS and CDR2 FQNEAQ. The CDR3 DNA sequence: TGTGCCAGCACCATAGACATCCCCAGGGGGATTTACGAGCAGTACTTC. Protein: CASTIDIPRGIYEQYF.

This clonotype was seen repeatedly, ten times or more. V and J are TRBV5-1 and TRBJ2-1, with D possibly being TRBD1 (5 bases). In germline, CDR1 is SGHRS, CDR2 YFSETQ. The CDR3 spans 14 residues. The V and J ends lost 1 base and 0 bases respectively, with 5 bases between them. CDR3 in DNA: TGCGCCAGCAGCTTGCAGGGCTCCTACAATGAGCAGTTCTTC. This translates into CASSLQGSYNEQFF. Complete variable domain (other parts from reference TRBV5-1 and TRBJ2-1): KAGVTQTPRYLIKTRGQQVTLSCSPISGHRSVSWYQQTPGQGLQFLFEYFSETQRNKGNFPGRFSGRQFSNSRSEMNVSTLELGDSALYLCASSLQGSYNEQFFGPGTRLTVL.

This clonotype appeared a few times. J is TRBJ1-4 and V is TRBV14, with 7 bases that match TRBD1. Germline assignment: CDR1 SGHDN and CDR2 FVKESK. The ends lost 1 base at V and 4 bases at J; junction bases unmatched: 3. The CDR3 totals 15 residues. The CDR3 DNA follows: TGTGCCAGCAGCCAAGTGGGGACAGTTAATGAAAAACTGTTTTTT. Translating it yields CASSQVGTVNEKLFF.

This rearrangement joins TRBV27 to TRBJ1-5, with D perhaps matching TRBD1 (6 bases). The CDR3 consists of 15 residues. CDR1 MNHEY and CDR2 SMNVEV come from the germline V gene (reference sequence). Trimming left V 2 bases short and J 5 bases short, with 13 bases between. The CDR3 here is CASSLRWTVDQPQHF. CDR3 DNA sequence: TGTGCCAGCAGTTTAAGGTGGACAGTCGATCAGCCCCAGCATTTT.

The rearrangement links TRBV14 to TRBJ1-2; D might be TRBD1 (5 bases). CDR3 length: 15 residues. Trimming left V 1 base short and J 3 bases short, with 12 bases between. Per germline, CDR1 SGHDN and CDR2 FVKESK. CDR3 bases: TGTGCCAGCAGCCAAGCGTTGGGGGTCTACTATGGCTACACCTTC. Translation: CASSQALGVYYGYTF.

This clonotype was counted only a few times. The chain employs TRBV13 and TRBJ1-1; D remains unclear. V was shortened by 5 bases and J by 1 base, with 17 bases between the two germline ends. Germline CDR1 and CDR2: PRHDT and FYEKMQ (reference sequence). CDR3 length: 16 amino acids. CDR3 sequence: CASSPRPWGGNTEAFF. The DNA of the CDR3 is TGTGCCAGCAGCCCCCGGCCCTGGGGAGGGAACACTGAAGCTTTCTTT.